Listed here are 10 T cell receptor beta chains from one sample, sequenced in a study of CXCR3-negative and CXCR3-positive naive CD8 T cells. Study-level findings and limits: CXCR3-positive naive cells carried more hydrophobic TRB CDR3s than CXCR3-negative naive cells did.

Their target antigens are unknown. The study made its TRB cDNA libraries by 5' RACE, adding UMI labels. TCRdb re-called the 5' RACE reads and catalogs CDR3 proteins one per entry, DNA excluded. The sample has 100,000 or so distinct CDR3 sequences. Sequencing was carried out using naive CXCR3+ CD8+ T cells from blood. Subset specified: CD45RO-CCR7+CD27+CD95- naive CD8+ T cells expressing CXCR3 (TNR3+). The receptor set was obtained from a human donor in good health. Some clones in this sample may be carry-over from other donors' samples.

CDR3 in amino acids: CASSPTGWSEETQYF. This rearrangement joins TRBV11-2 to TRBJ2-5. The CDR3 totals 15 residues. From germline, CDR1 is SGHAT and CDR2 FQNNGV.

V and J are TRBV7-7 and TRBJ2-3; with no DNA, the TCRdb D assignment of TRBD2 cannot be verified. The CDR3 covers 16 residues. Germline CDR1 and CDR2: SSHAT and FNYEAQ (reference sequence). The CDR3: CASSLSLAGTTDTQYF.

This rearrangement joins TRBV7-9 to TRBJ1-2. The CDR3 contains 12 residues. The V gene's germline CDR1 is SEHNR and CDR2 FQNEAQ (reference sequence). The CDR3: CASSFASDGYTF.

V and J are TRBV5-5 and TRBJ2-7. Germline assignment: CDR1 SGHKS and CDR2 YYEKEE (reference sequence). The length of the CDR3 is 14 residues. CDR3 protein: CASSLAGNAYEQYF.

The chain joins TRBV28 to TRBJ2-1; TCRdb's assignment of TRBD2 cannot be checked, as there is no DNA. Germline values: CDR1 MDHEN, CDR2 SYDVKM. This CDR3 has 16 amino acids. The CDR3 protein is CASSSPPGLAGDEQFF.

This chain's CDR3 is CSVRGQHPQETQYF. V and J are TRBV29-1 and TRBJ2-5; TCRdb's D gene call, TRBD1, goes unchecked for lack of DNA. Germline assignment: CDR1 SQVTM and CDR2 ANQGSEA. The CDR3 sequence is 14 residues long. The full variable domain, completed using reference TRBV29-1 and TRBJ2-5, is SAVISQKPSRDICQRGTSLTIQCQVDSQVTMMFWYRQQPGQSLTLIATANQGSEATYESGFVIDKFPISRPNLTFSTLTVSNMSPEDSSIYLCSVRGQHPQETQYFGPGTRLLVL.

This chain links TRBV28 with TRBJ2-7; the TCRdb D gene call, TRBD2, has no DNA to confirm it. The CDR3 runs 14 residues. CDR1 and CDR2 from the germline V gene are MDHEN and SYDVKM. The CDR3 here is CASTAGTSDHEQYF. Using reference TRBV28 and TRBJ2-7 for the parts outside the CDR3, the full variable domain is DVKVTQSSRYLVKRTGEKVFLECVQDMDHENMFWYRQDPGLGLRLIYFSYDVKMKEKGDIPEGYSVSREKKERFSLILESASTNQTSMYLCASTAGTSDHEQYFGPGTRLTVT.

V gene TRBV28 combines with J gene TRBJ2-7. Germline CDR1 is MDHEN and CDR2 is SYDVKM. The CDR3 consists of 14 residues. This CDR3 reads CASSLYEGAYEQYF.

The rearrangement links TRBV28 to TRBJ1-1; lacking DNA, the TRBD1 call made by TCRdb goes unchecked. This CDR3 comprises 14 residues. CDR1 and CDR2 (germline): MDHEN, SYDVKM. The CDR3 is CASRPGVGVTEAFF.

This chain links TRBV9 with TRBJ2-3. This CDR3 region has 13 residues. Germline V gene sequence: CDR1 SGDLS, CDR2 YYNGEE. The CDR3 reads CASSPYGVDTQYF.